The next 11 T cell receptor beta chains were all read from a single sample in a study of T-cell reconstitution after alpha-beta-depleted transplantation in children. A TCRbeta library incorporating unique molecular identifiers was prepared. TCRdb recomputed calls from the PCR reads with MiXCR, one row per CDR3 protein. The data hold 600,000 to 700,000 distinct CDR3 sequences, with roughly 17% observed a single time. Material: PBMCs from the stem cell graft donor, obtained from the stem cell graft. These TCRs come from a human donor who donated a stem cell graft to a child with acute myeloid leukemia.

This clonotype has a count of ten or more. V usage is TRBV4-2 and J usage is TRBJ1-1, with D possibly matching TRBD1 (5 bases). With 3 bases removed from V and 0 bases from J, the gap between germline ends came to 11 bases. CDR1 is LGHNA and CDR2 is YNFKEQ in the germline V gene. The CDR3 runs 15 residues. The CDR3 nucleotides are TGTGCCAGCAGCCAGGGGGAGGGCATGAACACTGAAGCTTTCTTT. This sequence encodes CASSQGEGMNTEAFF.

There are many counts of this clonotype. The genes are TRBV29-1 and TRBJ2-5; D perhaps matches TRBD1 (6 bases). V shed 6 bases and J shed 5 bases, with 13 bases lying between them. This CDR3 has 12 residues. The germline V gene has CDR1 SQVTM and CDR2 ANQGSEA. CDR3 DNA sequence: TGCAGCGTGGAACAGGGTGGGGAGACCCAGTACTTC. Protein sequence: CSVEQGGETQYF.

This clonotype was seen repeatedly, ten times or more. This sequence joins TRBV12-3 or TRBV12-4 and TRBJ1-5; 10 bases are shared with TRBD1. This CDR3 spans 15 amino acids. V gave up 6 bases and J gave up 2 bases; unmatched junction bases: 4. The CDR3 DNA reads as TGTGCCAGCAGCCCCGGGACAGGGGGCAATCAGCCCCAGCATTTT. It codes for CASSPGTGGNQPQHF.

V is TRBV6-2 or TRBV6-3 and J is TRBJ2-7; D is perhaps TRBD1 (5 bases). The length of the CDR3 is 13 residues. With 9 bases removed from V and 2 bases from J, the gap between germline ends came to 14 bases. Per the germline V gene, CDR1 is MNHEY and CDR2 is SVGEGT. The CDR3 region is CASRGASTYEQYF. CDR3 sequence (DNA): TGTGCCAGTCGTGGGGCGTCGACCTACGAGCAGTACTTC.

V gene TRBV20-1 combines with J gene TRBJ1-1, with TRBD1 identical over 10 bases. J lost 10 bases, V lost 5 bases, and 4 bases had no gene match. The CDR3 contains 11 residues. Germline CDR1 is DFQATT and CDR2 is SNEGSKA (reference sequence). The CDR3 sequence is CSAPGQGRAFF. For the CDR3, the DNA is TGCAGTGCTCCGGGACAGGGGAGAGCTTTCTTT.

V is TRBV7-2 and J is TRBJ2-1, with a tentative D call TRBD1 (6 bases). Looked up from germline, CDR1 is SGHTA and CDR2 is FQGNSA. Between the trimmed V and J ends, which lost 2 bases and 6 bases, there was a span of 14 bases. CDR3 length: 15 amino acids. The CDR3: CASSLLGGAINEQFF. The CDR3 nucleotides are TGTGCCAGCAGCTTACTAGGGGGAGCAATCAATGAGCAGTTCTTC.

V usage is TRBV28 and J usage is TRBJ1-3; D gene unclear. Per germline, CDR1 MDHEN and CDR2 SYDVKM. CDR3 size: 14 residues. Trimming shortened V by 4 bases and J by 0 bases, and 7 bases separated the two germline ends. This CDR3 reads CASSSPFSGNTIYF. For the CDR3, the DNA is TGTGCCAGCAGTTCGCCTTTCTCTGGAAACACCATATATTTT.

This clonotype was observed a handful of times. The chain has TRBV3-1 and TRBJ2-1, with D unclear. V was clipped by 1 base and J by 7 bases, with 11 bases between them. Germline-derived CDR1 and CDR2 are LGHDT and YNNKEL (reference sequence). This CDR3 region has 14 residues. The CDR3 spells CASSQVGLWNEQFF. Here the CDR3 DNA reads TGTGCCAGCAGCCAAGTCGGCTTATGGAATGAGCAGTTCTTC.

The chain joins TRBV9 to TRBJ1-4; no reliable D call. The CDR3 sequence is 14 residues long. Per germline, CDR1 SGDLS and CDR2 YYNGEE. Between the trimmed V and J ends, which lost 0 bases and 6 bases, there was a span of 9 bases. The CDR3, as DNA: TGTGCCAGCAGCGTAGGCTCAGCCGATGAAAAACTGTTTTTT. Translation: CASSVGSADEKLFF.

This clonotype has a handful of counts. V is TRBV9 and J is TRBJ2-3, with 11 bases that match TRBD1. V shed 3 bases and J 7 bases; nucleotides not matched to a gene: 10. The CDR3 length is 16 residues. Germline V gives CDR1 SGDLS, CDR2 YYNGEE. The DNA of the CDR3 is TGTGCCAGCAGCGCGCGGGGGGGACAGGGGGTGAATACGCAGTATTTT. This sequence encodes CASSARGGQGVNTQYF.

This rearrangement joins TRBV4-1 to TRBJ1-5, with D possibly TRBD1 on 5 matching bases. Per germline, CDR1 MGHRA and CDR2 YSYEKL. The CDR3 spans 15 residues. V gave up 3 bases and J gave up 2 bases, with 11 bases separating them. DNA of the CDR3: TGCGCCAGCAGCCATTTTATAGGGGGCAATCAGCCCCAGCATTTT. It specifies CASSHFIGGNQPQHF.